This passage covers 12 T cell receptor beta chains from one sample sequenced in a study of vaccination effects on CD4 cells after COVID-19. Antigens for these TCRs are unknown. Produced via immunoSEQ multiplex PCR; TCRdb's table is partial and in-frame only. Of about 22,000 clones in the sample, roughly four fifths are singletons; the top ten hold roughly 21%. CD4+ T cells specific for antigen were expanded with viral peptide pools by the ViraFEST assay before sequencing. Between days 9 and 10 of culture, CD4+ T cells were separated out. Absence of prior SARS-CoV-2 infection characterized the vaccine recipients, who showed negative nucleocapsid antibodies. The material sequenced was CD4+ T cells from PBMCs cultured with HCoV-NL63 spike peptides, taken before COVID-19 vaccination. These receptors all come from a human donor who received a COVID-19 vaccine.

The chain employs TRBV7-9 and TRBJ2-5; 11 bases map to TRBD2. V shed 1 base and J 2 bases; nucleotides not matched to a gene: 6. This CDR3 is built from 17 residues. Germline CDR1 and CDR2: SEHNR and FQNEAQ (reference sequence). The CDR3 DNA sequence: TGTGCCAGCAGCTTAGGTCTAGCGGGGGGCCTTCAAGAGACCCAGTACTTC. The encoded protein is CASSLGLAGGLQETQYF.

This clone was detected a few times. The CDR3 DNA follows: TGCGCCAGCAGCTTGGAGGGGGGCTCCTACAATGAGCAGTTCTTC. It codes for CASSLEGGSYNEQFF. V usage is TRBV5-1 and J usage is TRBJ2-1; D may correspond to TRBD1 or TRBD2 (6 bases each). This CDR3 has 15 residues. The germline gives CDR1 SGHRS, CDR2 YFSETQ. The ends were cut back, 0 bases at V and 0 bases at J, with 7 bases in the middle.

This clone was picked up a small number of times. This chain connects TRBV5-1 to TRBJ2-3; D gene uncertain. The CDR3 covers 13 residues. CDR1 and CDR2 (germline): SGHRS, YFSETQ. Between the trimmed V and J ends, which lost 2 bases and 5 bases, there was a span of 9 bases. The CDR3: CASSFLQVDTQYF. The CDR3 nucleotides are TGCGCCAGCAGCTTTCTCCAAGTAGATACGCAGTATTTT.

The chain joins TRBV12-3 or TRBV12-4 to TRBJ1-1; TRBD1 is a possible D gene (5 bases). V was trimmed by 6 bases and J by 4 bases, leaving 9 bases between them. There are 12 residues in the CDR3. Here the CDR3 reads CASSRQSTEAFF. CDR3 sequence (DNA): TGTGCCAGCAGCAGACAGAGCACTGAAGCTTTCTTT.

The V and J genes are TRBV29-1 and TRBJ2-5; D is uncertain. In germline, CDR1 is SQVTM, CDR2 ANQGSEA. Trimming removed 4 bases at V and 2 bases at J, with 2 bases between. The CDR3 has 10 residues. The CDR3 is CSVGQETQYF. Here the CDR3 DNA reads TGCAGCGTTGGGCAAGAGACCCAGTACTTC.

The chain employs TRBV7-8 and TRBJ2-5; D remains unclear. The germline V and J ends were trimmed by 3 bases and 2 bases, with 7 bases remaining between them. CDR3 length equals 13 residues. Germline V lookup: CDR1 SGHVS, CDR2 FQNEAQ. For the CDR3, the DNA is TGTGCCAGCAGCTTCAGCGTGCAAGAGACCCAGTACTTC. This codes for CASSFSVQETQYF.

By its share, this clone is medium-sized. The chain carries TRBV7-2 and TRBJ2-7; 7 bases agree with TRBD1. The length of the CDR3 is 14 residues. Per germline, CDR1 SGHTA and CDR2 FQGNSA. The trim removed 10 bases at V and 3 bases at J, leaving 12 bases unmatched. The CDR3: CATRLDRVGYEQYF. For the CDR3, the DNA is TGTGCCACCAGACTCGACAGGGTCGGCTACGAGCAGTACTTC.

This chain joins TRBV4-2 and TRBJ1-1; no reliable D call. V lost 4 bases, J lost 3 bases, and 15 bases lay in between. Germline CDR1 and CDR2: LGHNA and YNFKEQ. This CDR3 is 15 amino acids long. Written as DNA, the CDR3 is TGTGCCAGCAGCCGAATCCCCAAGACGTACACTGAAGCTTTCTTT. It translates to CASSRIPKTYTEAFF.

J is TRBJ1-6 and V is TRBV30; D possibly corresponds to TRBD1 (6 bases). V was shortened by 0 bases and J by 10 bases, with 13 bases between the two germline ends. Germline CDR1 and CDR2: GTSNPN and SVGIG (reference sequence). The CDR3 has 14 amino acids. Here the CDR3 reads CAWSVIQGQSPLHF. In DNA, the CDR3 is TGTGCCTGGAGTGTAATCCAGGGACAATCACCCCTCCACTTT.

This clone turned up a few times. V and J are TRBV7-8 and TRBJ1-1; TRBD1 agrees at 8 bases. Germline V CDR1 and CDR2: SGHVS, FQNEAQ. The CDR3 is made up of 14 amino acids. The V gene end was trimmed by 3 bases and the J gene end by 1 base; junction bases not matched to a gene: 1. The CDR3 DNA follows: TGTGCCAGCAGCTTCGGGACAGGGAACACTGAAGCTTTCTTT. Its translation is CASSFGTGNTEAFF.

The V gene is TRBV6-2 or TRBV6-3, the J gene TRBJ2-7, with D perhaps being TRBD1 or TRBD2 (5 bases each). Germline CDR1 reads MNHEY; CDR2 reads SVGEGT. This CDR3 is built from 15 residues. With 4 bases removed from V and 7 bases from J, the gap between germline ends came to 20 bases. CDR3 loop: CASSSRGFSLGEQYF. DNA of the CDR3: TGTGCCAGCAGTTCCCGGGGCTTCAGCCTCGGGGAGCAGTACTTC.

The gene calls are TRBV15 and TRBJ2-5; tentatively, D is TRBD2 (6 bases). Trimming removed 1 base from V and 4 bases from J, with 7 bases in between. The CDR3 sequence is 13 residues long. Germline CDR1 LNHNV, CDR2 YYDKDF (reference sequence). The CDR3 DNA follows: TGTGCCACCAGCAGAGTGGGGGGAGAGACCCAGTACTTC. Its translation: CATSRVGGETQYF. The complete variable domain, with remaining parts taken from reference TRBV15 and TRBJ2-5, reads DAMVIQNPRYQVTQFGKPVTLSCSQTLNHNVMYWYQQKSSQAPKLLFHYYDKDFNNEADTPDNFQSRRPNTSFCFLDIRSPGLGDTAMYLCATSRVGGETQYFGPGTRLLVL.